This T cell receptor (beta chain) derives from a study of T cell repertoires in cytomegalovirus infection. TCRdb analysed the reads with MiXCR anew, one entry per CDR3 protein. In the table there are approximately 340,000 distinct CDR3 sequences, almost 30% of which are singletons. Between the trimmed V and J ends, which lost 5 bases and 5 bases, there was a span of 7 bases. Germline CDR1 MGHDK, CDR2 SYGVNS. This CDR3 has 11 amino acids. For this clonotype: The antigen is not known.

V is TRBV25-1 and J is TRBJ2-7, with D hard to call. The sample here was cultured PBMCs, taken from culture after CMV antigen stimulation. The origin of this receptor is a human donor in good health (CMV status not recorded). Some clones in this sample may be carry-over from other donors' samples. This CDR3 reads CASSSYNEQYF. The CDR3 DNA is TGTGCCAGCAGTTCTTACAACGAGCAGTACTTC.